This section outlines one T cell receptor (beta chain) sequence together with its context. There is no known antigen for this receptor. No base quality information exists; no much larger clone differs at one position. Adults with ileal or ileocolonic Crohn's disease for whom ileocolonic resection was indicated were considered eligible. Before DNA extraction, whole ileal mucosal biopsies were kept frozen at -80 degrees C. A TRizol-based method was used to extract genomic DNA from the frozen whole biopsies, and the DNA was quantified with a NanoDrop 2000 spectrophotometer. These data are taken from a study of T cell repertoires in ileal Crohn's disease (dated by TCRdb to the late 2010s). With respect to the entire study: The median duration of disease was around 8 years, and at the time of surgery 35% to 45% of patients were active smokers. The study sequenced roughly 170 mucosal samples from 57 patients, taken at several locations on the surgical specimen and at postoperative endoscopy. The study was conducted in parallel with a multicentre cohort built to find predictors of early endoscopic recurrence after ileocolonic resection. The TCR repertoire was analysed in 55 to 70 patients with Crohn's disease drawn from a prospective multicentre cohort. Endoscopic postoperative recurrence was defined as a Rutgeerts score above i0. Surgery was performed for a complication in all patients, with stricturing disease in roughly 60% and penetrating disease in roughly 39%. Roughly half of the patients were given postoperative therapy, with 15 to 20 on anti-TNF agents and about a dozen on thiopurines. What the authors observed across the whole study: Higher high-frequency clone percentages at surgery were associated with endoscopic recurrence; all patients with clonality above 26.8% (18/57) had recurrence. Patients who were active smokers at surgery had a significantly higher proportion of clonal expansions than non-smokers (around 26% vs 18%, p=0.02). Mucosal CD4 and CD8 T cells were sorted and sequenced only in a subgroup of patients, whose size was not stated. Compared with CD4 T cells, sorted CD8 T cells held more high-frequency clones, which suggests that the mucosal expansions were mostly CD8.

For commercial TCRB immunosequencing, approximately 460 nanograms of biopsy DNA were submitted for each sample. A two-step, amplification bias-controlled multiplex PCR was used by Adaptive Biotechnology to amplify CDR3 regions from genomic DNA. In the first PCR, primers covered every V and J gene segment, and in the second PCR, barcodes and Illumina adapters were added. CDR3 libraries were sequenced using an Illumina instrument. Concerning the study's data processing: Analysis combined the vendor-provided pipelines with custom analysis of raw data in R/Bioconductor under R version 3.3.0. Clonality, which ranges from 0 to 1, was calculated as the inverse of the normalised Shannon entropy across all productive clones. High-frequency clones were defined as the share of the repertoire taken up by the top 100 clones, keeping only clones that passed a 95% confidence test. Overlap between samples was measured with the Morisita-Horn index, while repertoire diversity was measured with the Simpson index. The immuneACCESS repertoire file appears here via TCRdb, limited to in-frame rearrangements. These files lack a portion of the clones; in checked studies, under half of the deficit traces to unresolved V genes, and the cause of the others is not known. That table supplies the V and J calls and clone size; D and trimming were determined from the DNA. This sample comprises around 5,600 clones, 75% to 90% of them detected only once. 13% to 15% of the sample comes from the top ten.

At the junction V is shortened by 4 bases and J by 4 bases, with 14 bases in between. The germline V gene specifies SGHRS as CDR1 and YFSETQ as CDR2. The CDR3 holds 14 amino acids from the cysteine to the phenylalanine. CDR3 DNA is the only sequence kept; it has 42 bases, read in frame from the first base. This receptor was obtained from an adult with Crohn's disease. The sample taken for sequencing was ileal tissue. Recombination linked TRBV5-1 to TRBJ2-5; the D gene assignment is perhaps TRBD1 or TRBD2, with each matching 5 bases. The DNA sequence is as follows: TGCGCCAGCAGCCCGGGGCTTGGGGGAGAGACCCAGTACTTC. Its protein product is CASSPGLGGETQYF.